This T cell receptor beta chain was sequenced in a study of blood T cell repertoires in COVID-19. Background on the study: The cDNA or gDNA used as material had been derived from T cells, B-cell-depleted T cells, or PBMCs.

Losses at the gene ends were 5 bases for V and 6 bases for J; bases not matched to a gene: 8. Per the germline V gene, CDR1 is SGHTA and CDR2 is FQGNSA. This CDR3 region has 16 residues. Methods used by the authors: Reference gene primer amplification in the assay estimated nucleated cell counts. Assay used: immunoSEQ multiplex PCR; TCRdb lists only in-frame clones, some missing. V, J and clone size are taken as reported in that table, and D and trimming were inferred from the DNA itself. The sample shows 100,000 or so clones, about 89% of them seen only once. The chain combines TRBV7-2 with TRBJ1-5; 12 bases match TRBD1. Sequencing was carried out using peripheral blood. The sequence derives from a woman aged 50 to 60 in a cohort sampled during active COVID-19. CDR3 DNA: TGTGCCAGCAGCCAGGGGCGGGACAGGGGGCTTCAGCCCCAGCATTTT. Translation: CASSQGRDRGLQPQHF.